One and the same sample provided the 13 T cell receptor beta chains below, sequenced in a study of OX40 agonist ivuxolimab in advanced cancers. Profiled with immunoSEQ multiplex PCR; TCRdb holds only in-frame clones, not every one. The sample holds approximately 19,000 clones, around 80% seen once. Specimen: CD4+ or CD8+ T cells sorted from blood, collected in a trial of the OX40 agonist ivuxolimab. These receptors were collected from an adult with an advanced solid tumor such as melanoma, head and neck, liver or kidney cancer.

This chain connects TRBV30 to TRBJ1-5, with a possible D match to TRBD1 (5 bases). The germline V gene encodes CDR1 GTSNPN and CDR2 SVGIG (reference sequence). The CDR3 loop spans 20 amino acids. V was shortened by 2 bases and J by 6 bases, with 32 bases between the two germline ends. As DNA, the CDR3 is TGTGCCTGGAGTACCAGCGAGAGGGGTCCCTTTTATCAAAGGTGTCAGCCCCAGCATTTT. Protein product: CAWSTSERGPFYQRCQPQHF.

This clone was found once. V is TRBV19 and J is TRBJ2-1, with 12 bases lining up with TRBD2. Germline lookup yields CDR1 LNHDA and CDR2 SQIVND (reference sequence). V was pared by 4 bases and J by 7 bases, with 11 bases of the junction left unmatched. The CDR3 extends over 17 amino acids. DNA for the CDR3: TGTGCCAGTAGTACCCTCCAAACTAGCGGGAGGAGGAATGAGCAGTTCTTC. It is translated as CASSTLQTSGRRNEQFF.

This CDR3 reads CASSQEQGRTIYEQYF. The CDR3 region has the DNA TGCGCCAGCAGCCAGGAGCAAGGACGGACGATCTACGAGCAGTACTTC. V and J are TRBV4-1 and TRBJ2-7; D is unclear. The V gene's germline CDR1 is MGHRA and CDR2 YSYEKL. Trimming pared 3 bases from V and 3 bases from J, leaving 18 bases between. This CDR3 has 16 amino acids.

Details on this clone: One end of the junction varies from germline; a read error may be responsible. The chain combines TRBV5-8 with TRBJ1-4; a weak D match, TRBD1 (5 bases). Germline values: CDR1 SGHTS, CDR2 YDEGEE. This CDR3 contains 16 residues. CDR3 residues: CASSQDLPGVFEKLFF. The CDR3 coding sequence is TGCGCCAGCAGCCAAGATCTTCCGGGGGTTTTTGAAAAACTGTTTTTT.

This clone turned up a few times. CDR3 sequence reads: CASSASNQPQHF. CDR3 bases: TGTGCCAGCTCAGCTAGCAATCAGCCCCAGCATTTT. The gene calls are TRBV7-9 and TRBJ1-5; D gene ambiguous. CDR3 length: 12 amino acids. Per the germline V gene, CDR1 is SEHNR and CDR2 is FQNEAQ (reference sequence). V lost 8 bases to trimming and J lost 0 bases, with 5 bases between them.

The chain combines TRBV9 with TRBJ2-5; weak D call: TRBD2 (6 bases). Near its end, the DNA agrees better with TRBJ2-7, so the J call may be wrong. The V gene's germline CDR1 is SGDLS and CDR2 YYNGEE. This CDR3 has 13 amino acids. CDR3 in amino acids: CASSPPSDYEQYF. The DNA for the CDR3 is TGTGCCAGCAGCCCTCCTAGCGACTACGAGCAGTACTTC.

The rearrangement links TRBV4-1 to TRBJ1-5; D gene uncertain. Germline V lookup: CDR1 MGHRA, CDR2 YSYEKL. The V end was cut by 3 bases, the J end by 6 bases, with 9 bases between. CDR3 length: 13 residues. In DNA, the CDR3 is TGCGCCAGCAGCCATCGGATGGGTCAGCCCCAGCATTTT. Protein product: CASSHRMGQPQHF.

The rearrangement links TRBV7-9 to TRBJ2-6; 9 bases match TRBD1. After removal of 6 bases from V and 4 bases from J, the junction contained 13 bases not matched to a gene. Germline V lookup: CDR1 SEHNR, CDR2 FQNEAQ (reference sequence). The CDR3 length is 18 residues. CDR3 residues: CASRYNRDRVEGANVLTF. The CDR3 DNA sequence: TGTGCCAGCAGATATAACCGGGACAGGGTGGAGGGGGCCAACGTCCTGACTTTC.

The chain has TRBV9 and TRBJ1-5; no reliable D call. The CDR3 runs to 14 residues. Per germline, CDR1 SGDLS and CDR2 YYNGEE. V lost 2 bases and J 2 bases, leaving 8 bases between the germline ends. The CDR3 loop reads CASSVDGGNQPQHF. Written as DNA, the CDR3 is TGTGCCAGCAGCGTTGATGGGGGCAATCAGCCCCAGCATTTT.

The chain combines TRBV9 with TRBJ2-7; D gene unclear. V was pared by 0 bases and J by 0 bases, with 10 bases between. This CDR3 comprises 15 residues. Germline values: CDR1 SGDLS, CDR2 YYNGEE. The CDR3 loop reads CASSVGASFSYEQYF. Here the CDR3 DNA reads TGTGCCAGCAGCGTAGGGGCATCCTTCTCCTACGAGCAGTACTTC.

The chain employs TRBV10-2 and TRBJ1-4; 8 bases align to TRBD1. The V and J ends lost 6 bases and 2 bases, in that order; junction bases with no gene match: 5. The CDR3 is made up of 15 amino acids. Germline CDR1 reads WSHSY; CDR2 reads SAAADI. CDR3 nucleotide sequence: TGCGCCAGCAGCGACAGGGGCTGGACTAATGAAAAACTGTTTTTT. Amino acid sequence: CASSDRGWTNEKLFF.

The chain employs TRBV4-1 and TRBJ2-5; 12 nucleotides match TRBD2. J was trimmed by 2 bases and V by 2 bases; bases with no gene match: 3. Germline lookup yields CDR1 MGHRA and CDR2 YSYEKL. CDR3 length: 16 residues. Here the CDR3 reads CASSQIGLAGQETQYF. CDR3 coding DNA: TGCGCCAGCAGCCAAATCGGACTAGCGGGGCAAGAGACCCAGTACTTC.

J is TRBJ1-2 and V is TRBV6-5; D call uncertain. V shed 2 bases and J shed 4 bases, with 8 bases lying between them. Germline CDR1 and CDR2: MNHEY and SVGAGI. The CDR3 has 13 amino acids. The CDR3 loop is CASSYTGAYGYTF. The CDR3 bases are TGTGCCAGCAGTTACACTGGTGCCTATGGCTACACCTTC.